This record concerns one T cell receptor beta chain sequence. This sample was included in a study of blood T cell repertoires in COVID-19. Study overall: Sites in the United States, Italy and Spain provided acute and convalescent COVID-19 samples. Nucleic acid was either cDNA or gDNA, and it came from T cells, B-cell-depleted T cells, or PBMCs.

The CDR3 spans 12 residues. The V and J ends lost 6 bases and 0 bases respectively, with 9 bases between them. Per the germline V gene, CDR1 is SQVTM and CDR2 is ANQGSEA. Profiled with immunoSEQ multiplex PCR; TCRdb holds only in-frame clones, not every one. The sample holds under 60,000 clones; over 75% are singletons and the top ten take 10%. Sequencing was performed on peripheral blood. The clonotype was recovered from a human donor in a cohort sampled during active COVID-19. The chain employs TRBV29-1 and TRBJ2-7; D gene ambiguous. Here the CDR3 DNA reads TGCAGCGTCACGACAAGCTCCTACGAGCAGTACTTC. It encodes CSVTTSSYEQYF.